The T cell receptor (beta chain) under discussion was sequenced for a study of CD8+CD57+ T cells in acquired aplastic anemia. Unmatched junction bases numbered 10, after V lost 6 bases and J lost 1 base. This CDR3 has 18 residues. Germline CDR1 is MGHDK and CDR2 is SYGVNS. The study profiled TCR beta VDJ and CDR3 using genomic DNA as template. From the reads, TCRdb called clonotypes with MiXCR, one entry per CDR3 protein. This table holds around 180,000 distinct CDR3 sequences, 60% to 70% found once. The rearrangement uses TRBV25-1 and TRBJ2-6, with 9 nucleotides matching TRBD1. The sample comprised sorted CD4+, CD8+, or CD8+CD57+ T cells (not recorded which) from PBMCs. This sequence was found in a human donor in good health. The CDR3 loop reads CASRGSGQGPSGANVLTF. CDR3 nucleotide sequence: TGTGCCAGCAGGGGTTCGGGACAGGGACCTTCTGGGGCCAACGTCCTGACTTTC.